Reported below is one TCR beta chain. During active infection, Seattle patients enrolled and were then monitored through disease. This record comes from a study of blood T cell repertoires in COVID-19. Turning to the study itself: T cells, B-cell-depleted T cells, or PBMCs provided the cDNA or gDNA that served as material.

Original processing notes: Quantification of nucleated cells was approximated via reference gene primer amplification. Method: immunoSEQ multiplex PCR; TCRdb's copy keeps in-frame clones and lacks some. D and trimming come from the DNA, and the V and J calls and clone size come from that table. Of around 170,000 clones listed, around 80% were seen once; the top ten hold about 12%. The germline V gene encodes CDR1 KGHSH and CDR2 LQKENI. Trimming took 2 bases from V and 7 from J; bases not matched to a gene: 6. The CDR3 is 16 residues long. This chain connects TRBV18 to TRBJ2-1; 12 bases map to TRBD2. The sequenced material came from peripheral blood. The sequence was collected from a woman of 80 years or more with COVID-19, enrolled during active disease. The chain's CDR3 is CASSPILAGGKNEQFF. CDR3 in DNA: TGTGCCAGCTCACCAATTCTAGCGGGAGGGAAAAATGAGCAGTTCTTC.